This TCR beta chain was sequenced in a study of siplizumab effects on memory and regulatory T cells. Per the germline V gene, CDR1 is SGHRS and CDR2 is YFSETQ. This CDR3 spans 17 amino acids. V lost 1 base, J lost 2 bases, and 5 bases stayed unmatched. TCRdb keeps only in-frame clones here, not all; method: immunoSEQ multiplex PCR. The sample includes some 100,000 clones, around 90% seen only once; the top ten take more than 10%. Notes on the study in general: The suppressive capacity of proliferating Tregs from siplizumab cultures remained unconfirmed.

On this clone itself: What it recognizes is unknown.

The receptor was isolated from a human donor in good health. The gene calls are TRBV5-1 and TRBJ2-2; 10 bases line up with TRBD2. The sample was non-Treg CD4+ T cells sorted from blood. CDR3 region: CASSLRSGRENTGELFF. The CDR3 coding sequence is TGCGCCAGCAGCTTGCGGAGCGGGAGGGAAAACACCGGGGAGCTGTTTTTT.